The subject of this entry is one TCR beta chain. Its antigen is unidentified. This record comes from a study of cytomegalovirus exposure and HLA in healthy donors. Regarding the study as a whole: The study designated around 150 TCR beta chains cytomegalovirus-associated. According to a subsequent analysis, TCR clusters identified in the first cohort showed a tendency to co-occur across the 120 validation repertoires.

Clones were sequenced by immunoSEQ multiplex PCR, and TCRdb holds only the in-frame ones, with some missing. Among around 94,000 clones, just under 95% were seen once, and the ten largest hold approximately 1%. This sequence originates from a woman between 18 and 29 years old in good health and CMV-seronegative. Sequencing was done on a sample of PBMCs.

Here the CDR3 reads CASSEHPSGRLYNEQFF. The CDR3 DNA follows: TGTGCCAGCAGTGAACACCCCAGCGGGAGGCTCTACAATGAGCAGTTCTTC. The chain joins TRBV2 to TRBJ2-1; 9 positions match TRBD2. V lost 2 bases and J lost 3; bases outside the gene matches: 8. CDR1 is SNHLY, CDR2 FYNNEI, per germline. The CDR3 is 17 residues long.